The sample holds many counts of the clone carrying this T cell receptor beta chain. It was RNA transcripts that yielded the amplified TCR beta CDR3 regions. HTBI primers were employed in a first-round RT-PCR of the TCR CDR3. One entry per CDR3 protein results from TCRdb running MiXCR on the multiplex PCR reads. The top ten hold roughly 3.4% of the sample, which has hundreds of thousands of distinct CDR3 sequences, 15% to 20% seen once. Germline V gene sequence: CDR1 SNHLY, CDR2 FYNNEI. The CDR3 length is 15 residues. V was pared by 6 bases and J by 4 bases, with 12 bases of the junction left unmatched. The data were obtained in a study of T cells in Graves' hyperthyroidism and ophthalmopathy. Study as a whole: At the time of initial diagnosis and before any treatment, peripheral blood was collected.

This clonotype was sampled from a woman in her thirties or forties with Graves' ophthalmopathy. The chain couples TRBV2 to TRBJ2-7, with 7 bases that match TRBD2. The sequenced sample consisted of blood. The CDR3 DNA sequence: TGTGCCAGCAGGATGGGCGGGAGAGTCGGTTACGAGCAGTACTTC. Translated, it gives CASRMGGRVGYEQYF.